Below, 9 T cell receptor beta chains from the same sample are listed, as sequenced in a study of CD8+CD57+ T cells in acquired aplastic anemia. Profiling that covered TCR beta VDJ and CDR3 relied on genomic DNA as its template. TCRdb reprocessed the reads via MiXCR and lists one record per CDR3 protein. The sample holds roughly 50,000 distinct CDR3 sequences, around 72% seen once. Sequenced sample: sorted CD4+, CD8+, or CD8+CD57+ T cells (not recorded which) from PBMCs. The receptors stem from a human donor in good health, serving as a control.

The sample holds one count of this clonotype. J is TRBJ1-3 and V is TRBV20-1; 8 nucleotides match TRBD1. The CDR3 runs to 14 residues. With 5 bases clipped from V and 3 bases from J, the junction kept 6 bases outside the gene matches. The V gene's germline CDR1 is DFQATT and CDR2 SNEGSKA (reference sequence). The DNA for the CDR3 is TGCAGTGCTCGCCGGACAGGGAGTGGAAACACCATATATTTT. Translating gives CSARRTGSGNTIYF.

In this sample, this clonotype turned up a few times. In DNA form, the CDR3 reads TGTGCCACCAGCAGAGCCATAATAAGGGGGGGATTCACGGATACGCAGTATTTT. It yields the protein CATSRAIIRGGFTDTQYF. V usage is TRBV15 and J usage is TRBJ2-3; D perhaps matches TRBD2 (7 bases). Germline CDR1 and CDR2: LNHNV and YYDKDF (reference sequence). CDR3 size: 18 residues. V shed 1 base and J shed 6 bases, with 23 bases lying between them.

For this clonotype: No conserved phenylalanine or tryptophan ends this CDR3, so it is likely a read error. This chain connects TRBV15 to TRBJ1-5; 7 bases match TRBD1. The germline CDR1 and CDR2 sequences are LNHNV and YYDKDF (reference sequence). This CDR3 has 12 amino acids. The junction had 2 bases not matched to a gene; V was cut back by 9 bases and J by 3 bases. The CDR3 spells CATQGDNQPQHS. The CDR3 DNA reads as TGTGCCACTCAGGGGGACAATCAGCCCCAGCATTCT.

The chain employs TRBV2 and TRBJ2-5; D is possibly TRBD2 (6 bases). Germline CDR1 is SNHLY and CDR2 is FYNNEI. V lost 4 bases and J lost 2, with 8 bases in between. The CDR3 has 13 amino acids. The CDR3 is CASSGAGQETQYF. The CDR3 nucleotides are TGTGCCAGCAGTGGCGCGGGACAAGAGACCCAGTACTTC.

V and J are TRBV19 and TRBJ2-7, with D perhaps TRBD1 or TRBD2 (5 bases each). Germline CDR1 reads LNHDA; CDR2 reads SQIVND (reference sequence). Trimming shortened V by 3 bases and J by 2 bases, and 11 bases separated the two germline ends. There are 14 residues in the CDR3. The CDR3 DNA sequence: TGTGCCAGTAGTATTGGTGGGACCCCCTACGAGCAGTACTTC. It translates to CASSIGGTPYEQYF.

The chain couples TRBV5-5 to TRBJ2-7; 8 nucleotides line up with TRBD1. CDR1 is SGHKS, CDR2 YYEKEE, per germline (reference sequence). V was pared by 6 bases and J by 4 bases, with 9 bases of the junction left unmatched. The CDR3 has 14 amino acids. DNA of the CDR3: TGTGCCAGCACCCTATGGACAGGGAAGTACGAGCAGTACGTC. Protein: CASTLWTGKYEQYV.

The chain has TRBV15 and TRBJ2-2; D might be TRBD1 (6 bases). The germline V gene encodes CDR1 LNHNV and CDR2 YYDKDF (reference sequence). The CDR3 runs 15 residues. Trimming removed 9 bases at V and 1 base at J, with 15 bases between. CDR3 region: CATARGAGNTGELFF. CDR3 DNA: TGTGCCACGGCCAGGGGCGCCGGGAACACCGGGGAGCTGTTTTTT. Filled out from reference TRBV15 and TRBJ2-2, the complete variable domain reads DAMVIQNPRYQVTQFGKPVTLSCSQTLNHNVMYWYQQKSSQAPKLLFHYYDKDFNNEADTPDNFQSRRPNTSFCFLDIRSPGLGDTAMYLCATARGAGNTGELFFGEGSRLTVL.

This clonotype occurred a few times. The chain uses TRBV29-1 and TRBJ1-2; a weak D match, TRBD1 (6 bases). Germline V lookup: CDR1 SQVTM, CDR2 ANQGSEA. The CDR3 contains 13 residues. V lost 5 bases and J lost 5, with 15 bases in between. The CDR3, as DNA: TGCAGCGTTACCTCAAGGGGGGAATATGGCTACACCTTC. This gives the protein CSVTSRGEYGYTF.

This clonotype was detected ten times or more. The CDR3 nucleotides are TGTGCCTGGAAGGGACTAGCGGGAAGCACAGATACGCAGTATTTT. Translation gives CAWKGLAGSTDTQYF. The V gene is TRBV30, the J gene TRBJ2-3, with 13 bases aligning to TRBD2. V trimming: 4 bases; J trimming: 0 bases; junction bases outside the gene matches: 1. The CDR3 contains 15 residues. CDR1 GTSNPN and CDR2 SVGIG come from the germline V gene (reference sequence).